This TCR beta chain is drawn from a study of blood T cell repertoires in COVID-19. For the study at large: From the United States, Italy and Spain came samples of acute and convalescent COVID-19. T cells, B-cell-depleted T cells, or PBMCs supplied cDNA or gDNA.

Per germline, CDR1 LGHNA and CDR2 YSLEER. J was trimmed by 0 bases and V by 1 base; bases with no gene match: 5. This CDR3 is 16 amino acids long. Study processing details: For nucleated cells, counts were estimated from reference gene primer amplification. The method was immunoSEQ multiplex PCR; TCRdb's version includes in-frame clones alone and lacks a portion of them. V and J calls plus clone size are reproduced from that table; the DNA served to infer D and trimming. There are roughly 250,000 clones in the sample; approximately 84% occur only once, and 4.4% lies in the top ten. The sequenced material came from peripheral blood. This sequence originates from a man aged 50 to 60 with active or convalescent COVID-19. The V call is TRBV4-3, the J call TRBJ1-1; 7 bases are shared with TRBD1. The CDR3, as DNA: TGCGCCAGCAGCCAAGCGGCAGGGGGAATGAACACTGAAGCTTTCTTT. This gives the protein CASSQAAGGMNTEAFF.